Below are 25 T cell receptor beta chains sequenced from a single sample in a study of T cell repertoires in cytomegalovirus infection. Which antigens these TCRs recognize remains unknown. Each CDR3 protein gets one entry after TCRdb re-called the reads with MiXCR. The sample lists over 120,000 distinct CDR3 sequences, roughly a third occurring once. The specimen comprised CD8+ T cells from cultured PBMCs, sampled from culture after CMV antigen stimulation. These receptors were taken from a human donor in good health (CMV status not recorded). Some clones in this sample may be carry-over from other donors' samples.

This chain uses TRBV6-5 with TRBJ2-2, with 10 bases lining up with TRBD2. Germline V CDR1 and CDR2: MNHEY, SVGAGI. The trim removed 6 bases at V and 7 bases at J, leaving 8 bases unmatched. The CDR3 consists of 15 residues. This CDR3 is CASRQTSGDDGELFF. For the CDR3, the DNA is TGTGCCAGCAGGCAAACTAGCGGGGACGACGGGGAGCTGTTTTTT.

This clonotype was seen only once. V gene TRBV19 combines with J gene TRBJ2-1; 8 bases map to TRBD2. The CDR3 has 13 amino acids. J gave up 9 bases and V 1 base, and 2 bases lay outside the gene matches. Germline CDR1 and CDR2: LNHDA and SQIVND (reference sequence). The CDR3 protein is CASSIGSGGEQFF. In DNA, the CDR3 is TGTGCCAGTAGTATAGGGAGCGGGGGTGAGCAGTTCTTC. Variable domain in full (rest from reference TRBV19 and TRBJ2-1): DGGITQSPKYLFRKEGQNVTLSCEQNLNHDAMYWYRQDPGQGLRLIYYSQIVNDFQKGDIAEGYSVSREKKESFPLTVTSAQKNPTAFYLCASSIGSGGEQFFGPGTRLTVL.

This clonotype came up many times. This chain connects TRBV6-5 to TRBJ2-7; TRBD1 might be the D (6 bases). V lost 0 bases and J 5 bases, leaving 14 bases between the germline ends. CDR3 size: 15 residues. The germline V gene encodes CDR1 MNHEY and CDR2 SVGAGI. This chain's CDR3 is CASSYSGQGNNEQYF. The CDR3 DNA follows: TGTGCCAGCAGTTACTCAGGCCAGGGGAACAACGAGCAGTACTTC.

The J gene is TRBJ2-2, the V gene TRBV11-2; a possible D gene is TRBD1 (6 bases). V was trimmed by 5 bases and J by 9 bases, leaving 16 bases between them. The CDR3 consists of 14 residues. The germline CDR1 and CDR2 sequences are SGHAT and FQNNGV. CDR3 residues: CASSPWSGAWELFF. The CDR3 DNA is TGTGCCAGCAGCCCATGGTCAGGGGCATGGGAGCTGTTTTTT.

This clonotype appeared a few times. J is TRBJ2-3 and V is TRBV27; the D is unclear. This CDR3 has 15 amino acids. The V end was cut by 3 bases, the J end by 2 bases, with 12 bases between. CDR1 is MNHEY, CDR2 SMNVEV, per germline (reference sequence). CDR3 protein: CASSFKWGITDTQYF. In DNA form, the CDR3 reads TGTGCCAGCAGTTTTAAGTGGGGAATCACAGATACGCAGTATTTT.

V gene TRBV6-1 combines with J gene TRBJ2-3, with D unresolved. This CDR3 spans 13 amino acids. Between the trimmed V and J ends, which lost 6 bases and 2 bases, there was a span of 9 bases. The V gene's germline CDR1 is MNHNS and CDR2 SASEGT. The CDR3 spells CASRALNTDTQYF. DNA of the CDR3: TGTGCCAGCAGGGCGTTGAACACAGATACGCAGTATTTT.

The chain links TRBV27 to TRBJ2-3; 7 bases map to TRBD2. The germline CDR1 and CDR2 sequences are MNHEY and SMNVEV (reference sequence). This CDR3 has 16 residues. The V gene end was trimmed by 0 bases and the J gene end by 4 bases; junction bases not matched to a gene: 7. The CDR3 DNA follows: TGTGCCAGCAGTTTATCACCTAGCGGAAGAGCAGATACGCAGTATTTT. Protein product: CASSLSPSGRADTQYF.

This clonotype showed up just a few times. V gene TRBV7-9 combines with J gene TRBJ2-3; 9 bases map to TRBD2. CDR1 and CDR2 (germline): SEHNR, FQNEAQ (reference sequence). CDR3 length: 15 amino acids. Unmatched junction bases numbered 7, after V lost 5 bases and J lost 4 bases. CDR3 protein: CASSPLGGGADTQYF. Written as DNA, the CDR3 is TGTGCCAGCAGCCCCTTGGGCGGGGGGGCAGATACGCAGTATTTT.

This clonotype was counted many times. The chain joins TRBV4-1 to TRBJ2-7; 8 nucleotides agree with TRBD1. Trimming at V came to 6 bases and at J to 7 bases, leaving 20 bases not matched to a gene. The CDR3 spans 17 residues. Per the germline V gene, CDR1 is MGHRA and CDR2 is YSYEKL. The CDR3 sequence: CASSLDRGNLLCHEQYF. In nucleotides, the CDR3 is TGCGCCAGCAGTCTAGACAGGGGAAACCTACTTTGTCATGAGCAGTACTTC.

V usage is TRBV7-8 and J usage is TRBJ2-5; D ambiguous. Trimming stripped 2 bases from V and 4 bases from J, with 8 bases between. The CDR3 is 13 residues long. Germline loops: CDR1 SGHVS, CDR2 FQNEAQ. The CDR3 nucleotides read TGTGCCAGCAGCTTATCTCTGGCAGAGACCCAGTACTTC. It codes for CASSLSLAETQYF.

This chain uses TRBV11-1 with TRBJ2-2; D might be TRBD1 (5 bases). CDR3 length equals 14 residues. V was trimmed by 5 bases and J by 2 bases, leaving 9 bases between them. Germline V gene sequence: CDR1 SGHAT, CDR2 FQDESV (reference sequence). CDR3 sequence reads: CASSGHFNTGELFF. The CDR3 coding sequence is TGTGCCAGCAGCGGACACTTTAACACCGGGGAGCTGTTTTTT.

V usage is TRBV6-5 and J usage is TRBJ2-7; no definite D call. The CDR3 sequence is 14 residues long. V was cut by 2 bases and J by 4 bases, with 12 bases left in between. Germline assignment: CDR1 MNHEY and CDR2 SVGAGI. CDR3 coding DNA: TGTGCCAGCAGTTACAGACCGACGCCTTACGAGCAGTACTTC. Its protein product is CASSYRPTPYEQYF.

This clonotype has more than one count but fewer than ten. The chain recombines TRBV6-5 with TRBJ2-1; TRBD2 is a possible D gene (6 bases). Trimming cost V 6 bases and J 4 bases, with 19 bases left between them. In germline, CDR1 is MNHEY, CDR2 SVGAGI. This CDR3 has 16 amino acids. CDR3 sequence (DNA): TGTGCCAGCAGGCCCCGGGCGGGACTCTTATACAATGAGCAGTTCTTC. Its translation is CASRPRAGLLYNEQFF.

This clonotype has more than one count but fewer than ten. The chain links TRBV12-3 or TRBV12-4 to TRBJ2-7; possibly TRBD1 for D (5 bases). The CDR3 runs to 16 residues. V was cut by 5 bases and J by 2 bases, with 19 bases left in between. DNA for the CDR3: TGTGCCAGCAGTCCACCGGACAATCCCACCGCCTACGAGCAGTACTTC. Encoded protein: CASSPPDNPTAYEQYF.

V usage is TRBV9 and J usage is TRBJ2-1; no firm D call. Germline V gene data show CDR1 as SGDLS and CDR2 as YYNGEE. This CDR3 spans 16 amino acids. Trimming removed 1 base from V and 0 bases from J, with 11 bases in between. The CDR3 DNA is TGTGCCAGCAGCGTATGGTTGTCGAGCTCCTACAATGAGCAGTTCTTC. It codes for CASSVWLSSSYNEQFF.

This clonotype was counted at least ten times. The CDR3 DNA reads as TGCAGTGCGCTTCCGGGACAGAAAATCACAGATACGCAGTATTTT. It is translated as CSALPGQKITDTQYF. The chain joins TRBV20-1 to TRBJ2-3; 7 bases line up with TRBD1. Germline V gene sequence: CDR1 DFQATT, CDR2 SNEGSKA (reference sequence). The CDR3 sequence is 15 residues long. V trimming: 6 bases; J trimming: 2 bases; junction bases outside the gene matches: 11.

This clonotype was observed a few times. J is TRBJ1-1 and V is TRBV6-5; no clear D. The germline gives CDR1 MNHEY, CDR2 SVGAGI. V lost 2 bases, J lost 1 base, and 5 bases lay in between. The CDR3 contains 13 residues. The CDR3 DNA is TGTGCCAGCAGTTACGAGGCGAACACTGAAGCTTTCTTT. It codes for CASSYEANTEAFF.

This clonotype was observed at least ten times. The chain uses TRBV5-6 and TRBJ2-3; 12 bases map to TRBD2. From germline, CDR1 is SGHDT and CDR2 YYEEEE. The CDR3 spans 15 residues. Trimming at V came to 1 base and at J to 4 bases, leaving 1 base not matched to a gene. CDR3 DNA: TGTGCCAGCAGCTTGTGGACTAGCGGGGCAGATACGCAGTATTTT. Translation: CASSLWTSGADTQYF. The whole variable domain, remainder taken from reference TRBV5-6 and TRBJ2-3, is DAGVTQSPTHLIKTRGQQVTLRCSPKSGHDTVSWYQQALGQGPQFIFQYYEEEERQRGNFPDRFSGHQFPNYSSELNVNALLLGDSALYLCASSLWTSGADTQYFGPGTRLTVL.

Only one count was recorded for this clonotype. Germline is not matched at one junction end, which may reflect a read error. The chain recombines TRBV5-3 with TRBJ1-2; weak D call: TRBD1 (6 bases). TRBV5-3 is annotated as an ORF whose role is uncertain. The CDR3 loop spans 15 amino acids. The CDR3 DNA sequence: TGTGCCAGCAGCTTGTGGTTGGCCGGGGGCGATGGCTACACCTTC. Protein: CASSLWLAGGDGYTF.

This clonotype was counted at least ten times. The rearrangement uses TRBV6-5 and TRBJ1-5; the D is unclear. CDR1 and CDR2 (germline): MNHEY, SVGAGI. Trimming took off 0 bases at V and 7 bases at J, with 7 bases between the two ends. The CDR3 contains 13 residues. The CDR3 protein is CASSYSSGQPQHF. CDR3 DNA sequence: TGTGCCAGCAGTTACTCGAGTGGGCAGCCCCAGCATTTT.

This clonotype was counted a few times. The chain employs TRBV28 and TRBJ1-2, with a weak D call TRBD1 (6 bases). The germline V gene has CDR1 MDHEN and CDR2 SYDVKM. The CDR3 spans 15 residues. Trimming removed 2 bases from V and 7 bases from J, with 17 bases in between. In DNA form, the CDR3 reads TGTGCCAGCAGTTTAGTCCTTGGGGGCTGGGGTGGCTACACCTTC. This gives the protein CASSLVLGGWGGYTF.

The chain recombines TRBV13 with TRBJ1-1; maybe TRBD1 (5 bases). Germline CDR1 is PRHDT and CDR2 is FYEKMQ (reference sequence). V was shortened by 3 bases and J by 7 bases, with 15 bases between the two germline ends. This CDR3 spans 14 amino acids. CDR3 sequence reads: CASSFLGAGSEAFF. The CDR3 nucleotides read TGTGCCAGCAGCTTTCTAGGGGCGGGGAGTGAAGCTTTCTTT.

J is TRBJ2-7 and V is TRBV7-2; D remains unclear. Germline CDR1 reads SGHTA; CDR2 reads FQGNSA. The CDR3 runs 13 residues. Deletions cut 1 base from V and 3 bases from J, with 7 bases between. This CDR3 reads CASSLGPHYEQYF. In nucleotides, the CDR3 is TGTGCCAGCAGCTTAGGGCCACACTACGAGCAGTACTTC.

V usage is TRBV11-3 and J usage is TRBJ2-6; D is perhaps TRBD2 (5 bases). The germline V gene has CDR1 SGHNT and CDR2 YENEEA. CDR3 length: 15 residues. Trimming pared 5 bases from V and 0 bases from J, leaving 8 bases between. CDR3 in amino acids: CASSDRDSGANVLTF. The CDR3 DNA sequence: TGTGCCAGCAGCGACCGGGACTCTGGGGCCAACGTCCTGACTTTC.

In the case of this clonotype: A read error may account for a junction end that differs from germline. This sequence joins TRBV6-8 and TRBJ2-7, with 15 bases aligning to TRBD2. CDR1 is MNHGY and CDR2 is SAAAGT in the germline V gene. This CDR3 is built from 17 residues. This CDR3 is CVSSPGTSGGSPREQYF. CDR3 coding DNA: TGTGTCAGCAGCCCTGGGACTAGCGGGGGGTCCCCGCGCGAGCAGTACTTC.